This T cell receptor beta chain was sequenced for a study of T cells in Graves' hyperthyroidism and ophthalmopathy. About this clonotype itself: No antigen is known for it.

The study included ophthalmopathy patients with Clinical Activity Score at least 3, NOSPECS grade at least 4 and duration under 3 months. Reasons for excluding patients were uncontrolled infection, other autoimmune disease, pregnancy or lactation. Fresh 10 ml peripheral blood yielded PBMCs. Findings and limits, study-wide: Among clonotypes expanded in thyroid above 0.001, most were also found in blood.

The CDR3 runs to 15 residues. The V segment lost 3 bases and the J segment 3 bases; nucleotides outside the gene matches: 9. Germline V gene data show CDR1 as SGHRS and CDR2 as YFSETQ. There were TCR beta CDR3 regions amplified from RNA transcripts. RT-PCR in the first round (using the HTBI primer set) targeted the TCR CDR3. One entry per CDR3 protein results from TCRdb running MiXCR on the multiplex PCR reads. The sample includes some 650,000 distinct CDR3 sequences, approximately 15% of them seen just once. This chain joins TRBV5-1 and TRBJ2-7, with 7 bases lining up with TRBD2. The TCR originated in a woman between 40 and 55 years old with Graves' ophthalmopathy. Sequencing was carried out using blood. CDR3: CASSWGSGKGYEQYF. The CDR3 region has the DNA TGCGCCAGCAGCTGGGGGAGCGGGAAAGGCTACGAGCAGTACTTC.